Listed below are T cell receptor beta chains from one sample, sequenced in a study of blood T cell repertoires in COVID-19. Clones were sequenced by immunoSEQ multiplex PCR, and TCRdb holds only the in-frame ones, with some missing. Found here are about 270,000 clones, more than 75% of them singletons; the top ten hold 5.5% to 6.5%. Sample: peripheral blood. The receptors shown here come from an elderly woman with COVID-19, enrolled during active disease. The CDR3 runs from the conserved cysteine through the conserved F or W. D genes are given only for firm matches. Clone size appears in some rows only: once, few, many, or a class for an expanded clone.

V gene	CDR3 length	clone size	D gene	J gene	CDR3 protein	CDR3 DNA
TRBV12-3/TRBV12-4	12	-	-	TRBJ2-7	CASSWDLGEQYF	TGTGCCAGCAGCTGGGACTTGGGCGAGCAGTACTTC
TRBV28	12	-	TRBD1	TRBJ1-1	CAIRTGGTEAFF	TGTGCCATCAGGACAGGAGGCACTGAAGCTTTCTTT
TRBV24-1	14	-	-	TRBJ2-1	CATSDARGYNEQFF	TGTGCCACCAGTGATGCACGGGGATACAATGAGCAGTTCTTC
TRBV4-1	17	once	-	TRBJ2-1	CASSFRDTSLSYNEQFF	TGCGCCAGCAGCTTCCGGGACACCTCCCTCTCCTACAATGAGCAGTTCTTC
TRBV3-1/TRBV3-2	16	-	-	TRBJ1-1	CASSLFIGGMNTEAFF	TGTGCCAGCAGCCTGTTCATCGGGGGGATGAACACTGAAGCTTTCTTT
TRBV19	16	-	TRBD2	TRBJ2-7	CASRAPRTSGGYEQYF	TGTGCCAGTAGAGCCCCGCGAACTAGCGGGGGGTACGAGCAGTACTTC
TRBV6-2/TRBV6-3	13	-	TRBD2	TRBJ2-3	CASSRGGTDTQYF	TGTGCCAGCAGTCGGGGGGGCACAGATACGCAGTATTTT
TRBV5-5	15	-	TRBD1	TRBJ2-5	CASSSLGTGQETQYF	TGTGCCAGCAGCTCTTTGGGGACAGGCCAAGAGACCCAGTACTTC
TRBV27	18	few	TRBD1	TRBJ1-1	CASKQNPRQGALNTEAFF	TGTGCCAGCAAGCAAAATCCGCGACAGGGGGCCCTGAACACTGAAGCTTTCTTT
TRBV27	17	-	TRBD2	TRBJ2-5	CASSPSGLAGGRETQYF	TGTGCCAGCAGTCCTTCGGGACTAGCGGGGGGTAGGGAGACCCAGTACTTC
TRBV10-1	16	-	TRBD2	TRBJ2-3	CASSDPTSGSGNTQYF	TGCGCCAGCAGTGATCCGACTAGCGGGTCTGGGAATACGCAGTATTTT
TRBV4-3	16	few	-	TRBJ1-3	CASSQEWRDRLNTIYF	TGCGCCAGCAGCCAAGAGTGGAGGGATAGGTTGAACACCATATATTTT
TRBV7-9	13	few	-	TRBJ1-2	CASRTGTVDGYTF	TGTGCCAGCAGGACCGGGACTGTGGATGGCTACACCTTC
TRBV28	16	-	TRBD1	TRBJ2-7	CASTDRGTGGRNEQYF	TGTGCCAGCACCGATCGCGGGACAGGGGGCCGCAACGAGCAGTACTTC
TRBV19	16	-	-	TRBJ2-2	CASSFEAGRLTGELFF	TGTGCCAGTAGCTTCGAGGCAGGGCGGTTGACCGGGGAGCTGTTTTTT
TRBV29-1	13	few	-	TRBJ1-1	CSVGRGRNTEAFF	TGCAGCGTTGGTAGGGGTAGAAACACTGAAGCTTTCTTT
TRBV18	16	few	TRBD2	TRBJ2-4	CASSPMQAGAGDIQYF	TGTGCCAGCTCACCCATGCAAGCGGGGGCGGGGGACATTCAGTACTTC
TRBV11-2	14	-	TRBD1	TRBJ1-1	CASSAQGIYTEAFF	TGTGCCAGCAGCGCACAGGGGATTTACACTGAAGCTTTCTTT
TRBV5-5	14	-	TRBD1	TRBJ1-2	CASSFGTGNYGYTF	TGTGCCAGCAGCTTCGGGACAGGCAACTATGGCTACACCTTC
TRBV18	12	once	-	TRBJ1-2	CASSYQGYGYTF	TGTGCCAGCTCATACCAGGGTTATGGCTACACCTTC
TRBV19	13	-	-	TRBJ1-1	CASTPQGQGIAFF	TGTGCCAGTACCCCACAGGGCCAGGGGATAGCTTTCTTT
TRBV5-1	14	-	-	TRBJ2-3	CASSFGGGTDTQYF	TGCGCCAGCAGCTTCGGCGGCGGCACAGATACGCAGTATTTT
TRBV5-1	14	-	-	TRBJ2-2	CASKGTPNTGELFF	TGCGCCAGCAAGGGGACACCAAACACCGGGGAGCTGTTTTTT
TRBV5-6	17	-	-	TRBJ2-3	CASSLGQFIASTDTQYF	TGTGCCAGCAGCTTGGGCCAGTTTATAGCTAGCACAGATACGCAGTATTTT
TRBV10-2	15	-	-	TRBJ2-4	CASSEWGEAKNIQYF	TGCGCCAGCAGTGAGTGGGGGGAGGCCAAAAACATTCAGTACTTC
TRBV2	14	few	-	TRBJ2-7	CASSDGQGGYEQYF	TGTGCCAGCTCTGACGGCCAGGGGGGCTACGAGCAGTACTTC
TRBV7-8	17	-	TRBD1	TRBJ1-5	CASSRQGALGRYQPQHF	TGTGCCAGCAGCCGACAGGGGGCTTTGGGAAGGTATCAGCCCCAGCATTTT
TRBV5-5	15	few	TRBD2	TRBJ2-1	CASSSTSGGYNEQFF	TGTGCCAGCAGCTCCACTAGCGGGGGTTACAATGAGCAGTTCTTC
TRBV10-3	14	once	TRBD1	TRBJ2-3	CAIRLTGGTDTQYF	TGTGCCATCCGTTTGACAGGGGGCACAGATACGCAGTATTTT
TRBV7-6	16	-	TRBD2	TRBJ2-1	CASSLSVAGGYNEQFF	TGTGCCAGCAGCTTATCCGTAGCGGGGGGTTACAATGAGCAGTTCTTC
TRBV4-1	16	-	TRBD1	TRBJ2-7	CASSQAGQGLSYEQYF	TGCGCCAGCAGCCAGGCGGGACAGGGGCTTTCCTACGAGCAGTACTTC
TRBV19	15	-	TRBD2	TRBJ2-5	CASSMGLGREETQYF	TGTGCCAGTAGTATGGGACTAGGACGGGAGGAGACCCAGTACTTC
TRBV29-1	12	-	-	TRBJ2-5	CSVWAGAPLQYF	TGCAGCGTTTGGGCAGGGGCCCCTCTTCAGTACTTC
TRBV11-2	17	-	-	TRBJ1-4	CASSFGRGEATNEKLFF	TGTGCCAGCAGCTTCGGGAGGGGAGAGGCAACTAATGAAAAACTGTTTTTT
TRBV28	14	-	TRBD1	TRBJ1-2	CASTLDRGYDGYTF	TGTGCCAGCACCCTCGACAGGGGATATGATGGCTACACCTTC
TRBV19	15	-	TRBD1	TRBJ2-1	CASSILRQGGDEQFF	TGTGCCAGTAGTATCCTACGACAGGGGGGGGATGAGCAGTTCTTC
TRBV5-1	15	-	-	TRBJ1-1	CASSLVDSMNTEAFF	TGCGCCAGCAGCTTGGTCGACAGTATGAACACTGAAGCTTTCTTT
TRBV5-1	16	once	-	TRBJ2-2	CASSLGATTNTGELFF	TGCGCCAGCAGCTTGGGTGCGACAACGAACACCGGGGAGCTGTTTTTT
TRBV28	15	-	-	TRBJ1-6	CASSPIQGFNSPLHF	TGTGCCAGCAGTCCAATACAGGGTTTCAATTCACCCCTCCACTTT
TRBV5-6	14	once	-	TRBJ1-5	CASSWGLFNQPQHF	TGTGCCAGCAGCTGGGGACTGTTCAATCAGCCCCAGCATTTT
TRBV30	12	once	TRBD2	TRBJ2-1	CAWKLTSSAQFF	TGTGCCTGGAAGTTGACTAGCTCCGCGCAGTTCTTC